Listed here are 22 T cell receptor beta chains from one sample, sequenced in a study of beta chain features in type 1 diabetes (dated 2018 in TCRdb). To prepare the library, the immunoSEQ multiplex PCR assay was applied. The entire isolated RNA was reverse transcribed using the High Capacity cDNA Reverse Transcription Kit, and thus expressed TCRB transcripts were sequenced. What TCRdb holds here is the immuneACCESS table cut down to in-frame rearrangements. Part of the clones is not present; checked against another copy, under half of the missing clones reflect an unresolved V gene, and the others are unexplained. The sample profile shows around 170,000 clones; 7.5% to 10% of them were found once. The top ten clones comprise 2% to 2.5% of the sample. What was sequenced was central memory CD4+ T cells from blood. Receptor source: a woman aged 18-29 years in good health.

Ten or more counts support this clone. V is TRBV5-6 and J is TRBJ2-5; D gene ambiguous. The CDR3 covers 13 residues. The V gene's germline CDR1 is SGHDT and CDR2 YYEEEE. The V and J ends lost 4 bases and 5 bases respectively, with 12 bases between them. This CDR3 is CASSPLRSETQYF. DNA of the CDR3: TGTGCCAGCAGCCCGTTGAGGAGCGAGACCCAGTACTTC.

This clone was counted between two and nine times. CDR3 sequence (DNA): TGTGCCAGCAGCCAAGGGACAGGGAATGAAAAACTGTTTTTT. It is translated as CASSQGTGNEKLFF. The rearrangement joins TRBV4-2 to TRBJ1-4; 8 bases are a match to TRBD1. J lost 5 bases, V lost 1 base, and 0 bases had no gene match. The CDR3 spans 14 residues. CDR1 and CDR2 from the germline V gene are LGHNA and YNFKEQ.

V gene TRBV25-1 combines with J gene TRBJ1-3, with D unresolved. V gave up 3 bases and J gave up 2 bases, with 8 bases separating them. This CDR3 is 14 amino acids long. Germline V gene data show CDR1 as MGHDK and CDR2 as SYGVNS. Here the CDR3 reads CASSDRAAGNTIYF. The CDR3 DNA is TGTGCCAGCAGTGATCGCGCCGCTGGAAACACCATATATTTT.

The chain joins TRBV11-2 to TRBJ2-1, with 9 bases identical to TRBD2. The V gene's germline CDR1 is SGHAT and CDR2 FQNNGV. The CDR3 is made up of 16 amino acids. V dropped 4 bases and J dropped 8; count of bases not matched to a gene: 12. The CDR3 sequence: CASSSGSAGGLDEQFF. CDR3 bases: TGTGCCAGCAGCTCAGGGTCGGCGGGAGGGTTGGATGAGCAGTTCTTC.

The chain is built from TRBV5-1 and TRBJ2-1, with 11 bases aligning to TRBD2. Germline V gene lookup returns CDR1 SGHRS and CDR2 YFSETQ. The CDR3 has 16 amino acids. V lost 4 bases and J lost 8; bases outside the gene matches: 11. CDR3 DNA sequence: TGCGCCAGCAGCCCGCTACTAGCGGGGGCCCTCCATGAGCAGTTCTTC. It encodes CASSPLLAGALHEQFF.

This clone was counted between two and nine times. The genes are TRBV4-2 and TRBJ2-3; 11 nucleotides match TRBD2. Germline lookup yields CDR1 LGHNA and CDR2 YNFKEQ. The CDR3 has 18 residues. Trimming at V came to 0 bases and at J to 0 bases, leaving 5 bases not matched to a gene. CDR3 sequence (DNA): TGTGCCAGCAGCCAAGATTTACTAGCGGGGGTTAGCACAGATACGCAGTATTTT. Translation gives CASSQDLLAGVSTDTQYF.

This chain links TRBV7-2 with TRBJ2-1; tentatively, D is TRBD2 (6 bases). CDR1 SGHTA and CDR2 FQGNSA come from the germline V gene. Deletions cut 1 base from V and 4 bases from J, with 14 bases between. The CDR3 sequence is 16 residues long. The CDR3: CASSLVGDLTYNEQFF. The CDR3 DNA follows: TGTGCCAGCAGCTTAGTTGGGGACTTAACTTACAATGAGCAGTTCTTC.

This clone was counted only a few times. The chain carries TRBV5-4 and TRBJ1-2, with D unresolved. The V end was cut by 0 bases, the J end by 0 bases, with 9 bases between. This CDR3 spans 15 amino acids. Per the germline V gene, CDR1 is SGHNT and CDR2 is YYREEE (reference sequence). The CDR3, as DNA: TGTGCCAGCAGCTTGGGACGAGCGGCTAACTATGGCTACACCTTC. It is translated as CASSLGRAANYGYTF.

This clone was counted a few times. The chain combines TRBV7-2 with TRBJ1-2; 8 bases agree with TRBD1. Germline CDR1 is SGHTA and CDR2 is FQGNSA. The trim removed 5 bases at V and 6 bases at J, leaving 5 bases unmatched. The CDR3 is made up of 13 amino acids. Here the CDR3 reads CASSLQTGDGYTF. CDR3 DNA sequence: TGTGCCAGCAGCCTCCAGACAGGGGATGGCTACACCTTC.

CDR3 coding DNA: TGCAGCGTAGGAGGGGAAGGGAACATTCAGTACTTC. It codes for CSVGGEGNIQYF. This chain connects TRBV29-1 to TRBJ2-4; a possible D gene is TRBD2 (6 bases). Trimming left V 6 bases short and J 7 bases short, with 13 bases between. The CDR3 sequence is 12 residues long. Looked up from germline, CDR1 is SQVTM and CDR2 is ANQGSEA.

This chain links TRBV6-1 with TRBJ2-3, with D possibly TRBD2 on 5 matching bases. The germline gives CDR1 MNHNS, CDR2 SASEGT. The CDR3 runs 14 residues. V shed 1 base and J shed 2 bases, with 7 bases lying between them. CDR3 sequence reads: CASSEGGPTDTQYF. The CDR3 DNA reads TGTGCCAGCAGTGAAGGCGGGCCCACAGATACGCAGTATTTT.

In this sample, this clone turned up a few times. In DNA form, the CDR3 reads TGCAGCGTTGCCGGGACAGGGGCGAGGGAGCAGTACTTC. As protein: CSVAGTGAREQYF. The J gene is TRBJ2-7, the V gene TRBV29-1; 10 positions match TRBD1. The junction had 7 bases not matched to a gene; V was cut back by 4 bases and J by 7 bases. The CDR3 consists of 13 residues. Germline CDR1 SQVTM, CDR2 ANQGSEA.

This clone was detected a few times. Other DNA sequences in this specimen translate into the identical CDR3. The chain's CDR3 is CAISGGQILHYGYTF. CDR3 coding DNA: TGTGCCATCAGTGGGGGCCAGATCCTACACTATGGCTACACCTTC. This chain joins TRBV10-3 and TRBJ1-2, with D possibly TRBD1 on 5 matching bases. This CDR3 is 15 amino acids long. Trimming removed 4 bases from V and 3 bases from J, with 15 bases in between. Germline-derived CDR1 and CDR2 are ENHRY and SYGVKD.

This clone has just a few counts. V and J are TRBV7-9 and TRBJ1-1; 9 bases line up with TRBD1. With V trimmed by 2 bases and J by 1 base, 2 bases remained unmatched. In germline, CDR1 is SEHNR, CDR2 FQNEAQ (reference sequence). CDR3 length equals 15 residues. The CDR3 bases are TGTGCCAGCAGCTTACCGGGACAGGGGAACACTGAAGCTTTCTTT. It codes for CASSLPGQGNTEAFF.

This clone was counted between two and nine times. This chain joins TRBV5-1 and TRBJ2-3; 7 bases align to TRBD2. The CDR3 runs 16 residues. V gave up 4 bases and J gave up 4 bases; unmatched junction bases: 12. Germline CDR1 reads SGHRS; CDR2 reads YFSETQ. The CDR3 nucleotides read TGCGCCAGCAGCGTCAATCGGGGTGCGGGAGCAGATACGCAGTATTTT. Translation gives CASSVNRGAGADTQYF.

The chain carries TRBV30 and TRBJ1-5; possibly TRBD1 for D (6 bases). Deletions cut 3 bases from V and 5 bases from J, with 14 bases between. Germline V gene lookup returns CDR1 GTSNPN and CDR2 SVGIG (reference sequence). This CDR3 has 14 residues. CDR3 amino acids: CAWRDKGVDQPQHF. CDR3 bases: TGTGCCTGGAGGGACAAGGGGGTCGATCAGCCCCAGCATTTT.

This chain uses TRBV7-2 with TRBJ2-1; perhaps TRBD2 as D (6 bases). The germline V gene has CDR1 SGHTA and CDR2 FQGNSA. V was cut by 4 bases and J by 16 bases, with 17 bases left in between. The CDR3 sequence is 12 residues long. The CDR3: CASSSPGASVFF. The DNA of the CDR3 is TGTGCCAGCAGCTCCCCGGGAGCGAGTGTATTCTTC.

The J gene is TRBJ1-1, the V gene TRBV10-1; the D is unclear. The CDR3 runs 13 residues. The ends were cut back, 8 bases at V and 1 base at J, with 11 bases in the middle. The germline gives CDR1 WNHNN, CDR2 SYGVQD (reference sequence). The CDR3 sequence: CASAVSPNTEAFF. The DNA for the CDR3 is TGCGCCAGCGCGGTAAGCCCGAACACTGAAGCTTTCTTT.

V is TRBV4-3 and J is TRBJ2-3; perhaps TRBD1 as D (6 bases). Trimming shortened V by 5 bases and J by 7 bases, and 19 bases separated the two germline ends. Germline V lookup: CDR1 LGHNA, CDR2 YSLEER. The CDR3 covers 15 residues. In DNA, the CDR3 is TGCGCCAGCAGCACCGACCGAACAGGGCCCTATACGCAGTATTTT. Amino acid sequence: CASSTDRTGPYTQYF.

This clone was seen a few times. The chain recombines TRBV5-4 with TRBJ2-5; TRBD1 matches 7 bases. V was pared by 0 bases and J by 1 base, with 9 bases of the junction left unmatched. Germline values: CDR1 SGHNT, CDR2 YYREEE (reference sequence). This CDR3 has 17 residues. The CDR3 sequence is CASSLGMTGILQETQYF. The CDR3 DNA reads as TGTGCCAGCAGCTTGGGAATGACAGGGATCCTCCAAGAGACCCAGTACTTC. Drawing the rest from reference TRBV5-4 and TRBJ2-5, the complete variable domain is ETGVTQSPTHLIKTRGQQVTLRCSSQSGHNTVSWYQQALGQGPQFIFQYYREEENGRGNFPPRFSGLQFPNYSSELNVNALELDDSALYLCASSLGMTGILQETQYFGPGTRLLVL.

This clone appeared a few times. This chain connects TRBV7-2 to TRBJ1-6; 12 nucleotides align to TRBD1. Per germline, CDR1 SGHTA and CDR2 FQGNSA. J lost 7 bases, V lost 8 bases, and 9 bases had no gene match. CDR3 length equals 16 residues. The CDR3 is CASGSPGQGANSPLHF. The CDR3, as DNA: TGTGCCAGCGGGTCACCGGGACAGGGGGCAAATTCACCCCTCCACTTT.

This rearrangement joins TRBV30 to TRBJ2-1; possible D gene TRBD2, 6 bases. CDR3 length equals 14 residues. Trimming took 4 bases from V and 5 from J, leaving 15 bases between them. Germline CDR1 and CDR2: GTSNPN and SVGIG (reference sequence). The DNA of the CDR3 is TGTGCCTGGACCCCTCCGGGACTCAACAATGAGCAGTTCTTC. Protein product: CAWTPPGLNNEQFF.